This T cell receptor beta chain came from a study of T cell repertoires in cytomegalovirus infection. Study at large: Public TCR beta signatures indicated both CMV infection and matching HLA type. Study-level points and caveats: Predominance within the ex vivo response was attributable to HLA-C-restricted CMV-specific TCR beta clonotypes.

The CDR3 consists of 19 residues. Trimming pared 6 bases from V and 0 bases from J, leaving 27 bases between. The V gene's germline CDR1 is DFQATT and CDR2 SNEGSKA (reference sequence). This clonotype was observed a handful of times. The antigen remains unidentified. TCRdb recomputed calls from the reads with MiXCR, one row per CDR3 protein. The sample lists fewer than 700,000 distinct CDR3 sequences; 20% to 25% were seen once. J is TRBJ1-5 and V is TRBV20-1; D ambiguous. The source of this sequence is a human donor in good health (CMV status not recorded). Some clones in this sample may be carry-over from other donors' samples. The sample comprised CD8+ T cells from PBMCs. The CDR3 is CSATARDPQTVYSNQPQHF. The CDR3 nucleotides read TGCAGTGCAACCGCGAGAGACCCCCAGACGGTATATAGCAATCAGCCCCAGCATTTT.